In this sample, the clone carrying this T cell receptor beta chain turned up once. The target antigen is unknown. This record belongs to a study of OX40 agonist ivuxolimab in advanced cancers. In the study overall: Ivuxolimab, an agonistic anti-OX40 (CD134) antibody, was given to patients. Partial responses were observed in three patients, of whom one had hepatocellular carcinoma and two had cutaneous melanoma. Study-level results: By week 6 at 0.1 to 3.0 mg/kg, blood CD4+ and CD8+ T cells had expanded clonally.

Assay: immunoSEQ multiplex PCR; the TCRdb copy retains only in-frame clones and omits some. The sample holds fewer than 30,000 clones, over 75% seen once. Looked up from germline, CDR1 is MNHEY and CDR2 is SVGAGI. J lost 0 bases, V lost 5 bases, and 3 bases had no gene match. The CDR3 extends over 14 amino acids. J is TRBJ1-1 and V is TRBV6-5; the match to TRBD1 covers 7 bases. The specimen comprised CD4+ or CD8+ T cells sorted from blood, sampled in a trial of the OX40 agonist ivuxolimab. The origin of this receptor is an adult with an advanced solid tumor such as melanoma, head and neck, liver or kidney cancer. CDR3 DNA: TGTGCCAGCAGTGGGGACAGCTTGAACACTGAAGCTTTCTTT. This gives the protein CASSGDSLNTEAFF.